This T cell receptor (beta chain) was captured in a study of CD8 T cells in Susac syndrome. On the study more broadly: Active disease was present in about six of the sequenced Susac syndrome patients, and remission in about eight. When blood was collected, patients with Susac syndrome were therapy-naive, were taking corticosteroids, or were receiving intravenous immunoglobulin alone.

Reverse transcription used about 0.45 to 1 ug RNA and random hexamers. The method of amplification for TCR beta CDR3 was immunoSEQ multiplex PCR, covering 54 Vbeta and 13 Jbeta. TCRdb reanalysed the immunoSEQ multiplex PCR reads using MiXCR and keeps one entry per CDR3 protein. The sample yields 150,000 to 190,000 distinct CDR3 sequences, roughly 96% seen once. Definite or probable Susac syndrome was diagnosed using recently defined diagnostic criteria. This clonotype is a singleton in its sample. The CDR3 runs 13 residues. CDR1 is MNHEY, CDR2 SVGEGT, per germline. V dropped 2 bases and J dropped 15 bases, with 14 bases sitting between them.

The sequence derives from a human donor with Susac syndrome. This chain connects TRBV6-2 or TRBV6-3 to TRBJ1-6, with D tentatively TRBD1 (5 bases). Sequencing was carried out using CD4+ T cells from PBMCs. CDR3 residues: CASSYDYRYYLHF. The CDR3 nucleotides are TGTGCCAGCAGTTACGACTACAGGTATTACCTCCACTTT.